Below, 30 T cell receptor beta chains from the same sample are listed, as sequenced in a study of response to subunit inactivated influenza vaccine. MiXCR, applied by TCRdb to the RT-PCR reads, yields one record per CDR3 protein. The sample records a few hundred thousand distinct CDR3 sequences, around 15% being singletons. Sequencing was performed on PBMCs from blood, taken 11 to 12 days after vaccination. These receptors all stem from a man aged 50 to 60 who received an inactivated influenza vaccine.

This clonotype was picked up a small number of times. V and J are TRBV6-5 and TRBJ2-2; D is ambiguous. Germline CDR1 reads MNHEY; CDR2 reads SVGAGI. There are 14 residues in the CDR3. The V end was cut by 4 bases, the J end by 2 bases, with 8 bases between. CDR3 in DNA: TGTGCCAGCAGTTTCGTTCGAAACACCGGGGAGCTGTTTTTT. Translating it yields CASSFVRNTGELFF.

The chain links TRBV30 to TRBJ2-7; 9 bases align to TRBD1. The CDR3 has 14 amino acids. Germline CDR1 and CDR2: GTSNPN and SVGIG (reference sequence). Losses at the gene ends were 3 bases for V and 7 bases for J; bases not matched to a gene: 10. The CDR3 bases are TGTGCCTGGAGGACAAACAGGGGGCTGTGGGAGCAGTACTTC. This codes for CAWRTNRGLWEQYF. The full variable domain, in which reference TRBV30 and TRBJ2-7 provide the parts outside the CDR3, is SQTIHQWPATLVQPVGSPLSLECTVEGTSNPNLYWYRQAAGRGLQLLFYSVGIGQISSEVPQNLSASRPQDRQFILSSKKLLLSDSGFYLCAWRTNRGLWEQYFGPGTRLTVT.

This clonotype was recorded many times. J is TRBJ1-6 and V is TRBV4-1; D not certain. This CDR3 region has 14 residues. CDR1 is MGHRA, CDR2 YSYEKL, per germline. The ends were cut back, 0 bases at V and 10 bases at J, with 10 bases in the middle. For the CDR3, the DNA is TGCGCCAGCAGCCAAGAACTTAGGGTCTCACCCCTCCACTTT. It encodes CASSQELRVSPLHF.

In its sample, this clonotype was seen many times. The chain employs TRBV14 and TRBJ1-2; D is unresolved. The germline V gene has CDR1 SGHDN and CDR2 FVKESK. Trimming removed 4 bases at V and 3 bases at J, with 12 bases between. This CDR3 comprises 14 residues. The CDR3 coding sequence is TGTGCCAGCAGCCGAGGCTTGTGGGACTATGGCTACACCTTC. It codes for CASSRGLWDYGYTF.

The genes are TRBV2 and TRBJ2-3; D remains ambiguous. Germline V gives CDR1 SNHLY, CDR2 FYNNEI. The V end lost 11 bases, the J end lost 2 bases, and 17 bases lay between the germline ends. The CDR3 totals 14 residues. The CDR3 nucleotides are TGTGCCGTCAGGCCCCGCGCCCTCACAGATACGCAGTATTTT. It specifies CAVRPRALTDTQYF.

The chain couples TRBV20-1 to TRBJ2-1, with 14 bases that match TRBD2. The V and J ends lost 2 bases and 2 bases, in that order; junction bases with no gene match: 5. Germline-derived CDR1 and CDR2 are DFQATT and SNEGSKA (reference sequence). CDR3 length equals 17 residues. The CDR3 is CSARPGTSGSPYNEQFF. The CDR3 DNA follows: TGCAGTGCTAGACCCGGGACTAGCGGGAGCCCCTACAATGAGCAGTTCTTC.

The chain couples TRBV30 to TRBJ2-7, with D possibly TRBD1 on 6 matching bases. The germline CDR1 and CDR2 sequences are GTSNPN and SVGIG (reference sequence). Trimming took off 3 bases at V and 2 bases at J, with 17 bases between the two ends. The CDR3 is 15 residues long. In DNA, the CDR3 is TGTGCCTGGAGCCCACAGGGTAGATTCACCTACGAGCAGTACTTC. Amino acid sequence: CAWSPQGRFTYEQYF.

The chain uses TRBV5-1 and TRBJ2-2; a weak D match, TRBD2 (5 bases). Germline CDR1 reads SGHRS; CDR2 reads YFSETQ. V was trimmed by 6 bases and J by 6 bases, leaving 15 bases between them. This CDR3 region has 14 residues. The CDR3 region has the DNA TGCGCCAGCACGAAAAAACTAGGCCCCGGGGAGCTGTTTTTT. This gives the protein CASTKKLGPGELFF.

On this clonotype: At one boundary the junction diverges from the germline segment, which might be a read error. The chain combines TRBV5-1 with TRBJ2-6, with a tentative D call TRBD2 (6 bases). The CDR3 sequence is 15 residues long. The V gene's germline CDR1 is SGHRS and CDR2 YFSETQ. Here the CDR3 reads CASSLELGGANVMTF. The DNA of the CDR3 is TGCGCCAGCAGCTTGGAGTTAGGAGGGGCCAACGTCATGACTTTC.

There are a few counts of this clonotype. The CDR3 protein is CASSGDRNNEQFF. The CDR3 nucleotides read TGTGCCAGCAGCGGGGACAGAAACAATGAGCAGTTCTTC. The V gene is TRBV11-2, the J gene TRBJ2-1, with 7 positions matching TRBD1. Germline CDR1 SGHAT, CDR2 FQNNGV. J gave up 5 bases and V 5 bases, and 3 bases lay outside the gene matches. The CDR3 totals 13 residues.

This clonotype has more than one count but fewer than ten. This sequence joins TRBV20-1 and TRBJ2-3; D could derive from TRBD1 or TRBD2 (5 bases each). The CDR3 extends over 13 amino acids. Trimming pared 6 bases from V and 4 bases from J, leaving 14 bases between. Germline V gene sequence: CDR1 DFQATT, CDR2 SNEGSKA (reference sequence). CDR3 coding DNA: TGCAGTGCGACCCGGGACGGCTCAGATACGCAGTATTTT. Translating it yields CSATRDGSDTQYF.

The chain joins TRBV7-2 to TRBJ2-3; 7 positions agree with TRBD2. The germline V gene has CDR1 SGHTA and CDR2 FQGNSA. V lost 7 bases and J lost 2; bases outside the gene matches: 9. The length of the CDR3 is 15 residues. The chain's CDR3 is CASTSWGGTTDTQYF. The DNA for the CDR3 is TGTGCCAGCACCTCCTGGGGGGGGACCACAGATACGCAGTATTTT.

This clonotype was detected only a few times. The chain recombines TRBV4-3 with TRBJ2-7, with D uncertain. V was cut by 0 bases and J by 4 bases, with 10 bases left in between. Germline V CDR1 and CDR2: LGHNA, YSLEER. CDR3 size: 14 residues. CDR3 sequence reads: CASSQDHGSYEQYF. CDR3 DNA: TGCGCCAGCAGCCAAGACCATGGTAGTTACGAGCAGTACTTC.

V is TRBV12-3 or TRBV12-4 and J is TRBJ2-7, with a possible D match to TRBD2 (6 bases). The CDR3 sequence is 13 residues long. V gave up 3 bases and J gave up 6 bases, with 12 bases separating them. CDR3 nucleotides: TGTGCCAGCAGTTTGAGGAGGGTATCCGAGCAGTACTTC. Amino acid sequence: CASSLRRVSEQYF.

DNA of the CDR3: TGTGCCACCAGGTCAGGGGGCCTCTACGAGCAGTACTTC. This gives the protein CATRSGGLYEQYF. The chain carries TRBV15 and TRBJ2-7, with 8 positions matching TRBD1. Losses at the gene ends were 6 bases for V and 3 bases for J; bases not matched to a gene: 4. Germline assignment: CDR1 LNHNV and CDR2 YYDKDF (reference sequence). The CDR3 spans 13 residues.

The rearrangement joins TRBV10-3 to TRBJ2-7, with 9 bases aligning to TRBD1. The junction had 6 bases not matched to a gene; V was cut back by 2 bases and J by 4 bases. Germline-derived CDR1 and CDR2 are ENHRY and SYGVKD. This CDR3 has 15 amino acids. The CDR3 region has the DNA TGTGCCATCAGTGAGCCCGGGACAGGGTTTTACGAGCAGTACTTC. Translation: CAISEPGTGFYEQYF.

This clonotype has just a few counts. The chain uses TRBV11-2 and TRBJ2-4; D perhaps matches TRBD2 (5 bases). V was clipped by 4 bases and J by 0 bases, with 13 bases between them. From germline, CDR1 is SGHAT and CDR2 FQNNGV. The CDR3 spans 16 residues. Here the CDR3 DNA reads TGTGCCAGCAGCTCTAGCTTCGGGCTAGCCAAAAACATTCAGTACTTC. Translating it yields CASSSSFGLAKNIQYF. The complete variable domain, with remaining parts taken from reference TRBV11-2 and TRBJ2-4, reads EAGVAQSPRYKIIEKRQSVAFWCNPISGHATLYWYQQILGQGPKLLIQFQNNGVVDDSQLPKDRFSAERLKGVDSTLKIQPAKLEDSAVYLCASSSSFGLAKNIQYFGAGTRLSVL.

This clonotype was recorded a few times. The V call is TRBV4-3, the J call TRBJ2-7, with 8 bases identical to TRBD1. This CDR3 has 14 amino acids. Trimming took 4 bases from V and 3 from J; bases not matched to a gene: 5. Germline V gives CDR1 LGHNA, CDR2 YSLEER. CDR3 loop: CASSRGQGDYEQYF. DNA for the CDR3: TGCGCCAGCAGCCGCGGACAGGGCGACTACGAGCAGTACTTC.

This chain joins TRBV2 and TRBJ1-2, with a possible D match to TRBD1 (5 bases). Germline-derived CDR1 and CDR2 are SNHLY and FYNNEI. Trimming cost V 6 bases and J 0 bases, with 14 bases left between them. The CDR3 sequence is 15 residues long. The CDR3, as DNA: TGTGCCAGCAGACCGGGGCAGGGACCTAACTATGGCTACACCTTC. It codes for CASRPGQGPNYGYTF.

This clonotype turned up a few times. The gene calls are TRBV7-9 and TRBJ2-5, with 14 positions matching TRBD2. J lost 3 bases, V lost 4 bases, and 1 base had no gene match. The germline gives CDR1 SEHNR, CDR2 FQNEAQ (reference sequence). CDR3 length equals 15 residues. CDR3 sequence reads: CASSSGLAGEETQYF. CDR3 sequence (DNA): TGTGCCAGCAGCTCGGGACTAGCGGGAGAAGAGACCCAGTACTTC.

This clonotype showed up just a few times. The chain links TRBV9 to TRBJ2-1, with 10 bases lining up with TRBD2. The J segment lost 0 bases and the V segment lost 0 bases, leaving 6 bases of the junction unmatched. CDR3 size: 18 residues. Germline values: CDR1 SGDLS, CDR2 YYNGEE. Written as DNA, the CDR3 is TGTGCCAGCAGCGTAGGGGCTAGCGGGAGTAGCTCCTACAATGAGCAGTTCTTC. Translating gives CASSVGASGSSSYNEQFF.

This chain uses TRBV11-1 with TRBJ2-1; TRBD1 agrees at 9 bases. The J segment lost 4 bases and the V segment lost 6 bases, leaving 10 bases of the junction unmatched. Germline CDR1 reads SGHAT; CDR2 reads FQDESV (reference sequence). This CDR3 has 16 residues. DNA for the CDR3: TGTGCCAGCAGTGACCGGGACAGGGTAATTTACAATGAGCAGTTCTTC. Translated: CASSDRDRVIYNEQFF. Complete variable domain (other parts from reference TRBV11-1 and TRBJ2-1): EAEVAQSPRYKITEKSQAVAFWCDPISGHATLYWYRQILGQGPELLVQFQDESVVDDSQLPKDRFSAERLKGVDSTLKIQPAELGDSAMYLCASSDRDRVIYNEQFFGPGTRLTVL.

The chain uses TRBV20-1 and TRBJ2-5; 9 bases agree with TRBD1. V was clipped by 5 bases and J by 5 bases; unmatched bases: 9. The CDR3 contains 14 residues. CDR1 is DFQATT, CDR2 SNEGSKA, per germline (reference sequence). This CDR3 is CSAFDRGSGETQYF. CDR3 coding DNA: TGCAGTGCTTTCGACAGGGGGTCCGGGGAGACCCAGTACTTC.

The CDR3 region is CASSQSTGEVETQYF. Here the CDR3 DNA reads TGTGCCAGCAGCCAGTCGACAGGGGAGGTAGAGACCCAGTACTTC. V and J are TRBV14 and TRBJ2-5, with 8 positions matching TRBD1. The germline gives CDR1 SGHDN, CDR2 FVKESK. This CDR3 region has 15 residues. V was clipped by 3 bases and J by 4 bases; unmatched bases: 7.

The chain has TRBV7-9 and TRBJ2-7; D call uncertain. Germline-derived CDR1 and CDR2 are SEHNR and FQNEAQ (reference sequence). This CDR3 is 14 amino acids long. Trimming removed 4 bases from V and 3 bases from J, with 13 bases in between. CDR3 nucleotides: TGTGCCAGCAGCTCCCCCCCCCTGGGCTACGAGCAGTACTTC. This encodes CASSSPPLGYEQYF.

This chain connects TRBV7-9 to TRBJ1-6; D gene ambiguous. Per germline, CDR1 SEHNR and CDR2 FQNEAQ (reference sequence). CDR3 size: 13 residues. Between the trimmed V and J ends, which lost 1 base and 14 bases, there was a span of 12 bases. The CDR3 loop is CASSLVGWATLHF. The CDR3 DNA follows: TGTGCCAGCAGCTTAGTGGGGTGGGCAACCCTCCACTTT.

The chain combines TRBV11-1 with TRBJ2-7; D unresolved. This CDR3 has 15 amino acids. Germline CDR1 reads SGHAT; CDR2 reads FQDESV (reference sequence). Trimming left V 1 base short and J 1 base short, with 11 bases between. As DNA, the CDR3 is TGTGCCAGCAGCTTAGAACTGGGAAAGTCCTACGAGCAGTACTTC. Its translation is CASSLELGKSYEQYF.

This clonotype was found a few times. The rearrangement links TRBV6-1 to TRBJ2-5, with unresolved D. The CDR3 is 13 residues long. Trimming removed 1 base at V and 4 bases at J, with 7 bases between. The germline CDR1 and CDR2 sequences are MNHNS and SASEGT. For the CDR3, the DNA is TGTGCCAGCAGTGAAGGGGGTTCAGAGACCCAGTACTTC. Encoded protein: CASSEGGSETQYF.

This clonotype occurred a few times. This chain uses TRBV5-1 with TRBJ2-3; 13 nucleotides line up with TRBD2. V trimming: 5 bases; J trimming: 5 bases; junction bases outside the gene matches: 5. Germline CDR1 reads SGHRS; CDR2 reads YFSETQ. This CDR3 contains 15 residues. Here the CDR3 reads CASRGRTSGGDTQYF. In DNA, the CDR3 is TGCGCCAGCAGGGGGAGGACTAGCGGGGGAGATACGCAGTATTTT.

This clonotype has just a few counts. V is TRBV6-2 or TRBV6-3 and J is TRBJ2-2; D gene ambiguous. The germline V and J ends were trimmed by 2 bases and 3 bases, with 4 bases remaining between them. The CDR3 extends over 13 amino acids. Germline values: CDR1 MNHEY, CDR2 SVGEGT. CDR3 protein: CASSYRYTGELFF. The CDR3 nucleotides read TGTGCCAGCAGTTACAGATACACCGGGGAGCTGTTTTTT.